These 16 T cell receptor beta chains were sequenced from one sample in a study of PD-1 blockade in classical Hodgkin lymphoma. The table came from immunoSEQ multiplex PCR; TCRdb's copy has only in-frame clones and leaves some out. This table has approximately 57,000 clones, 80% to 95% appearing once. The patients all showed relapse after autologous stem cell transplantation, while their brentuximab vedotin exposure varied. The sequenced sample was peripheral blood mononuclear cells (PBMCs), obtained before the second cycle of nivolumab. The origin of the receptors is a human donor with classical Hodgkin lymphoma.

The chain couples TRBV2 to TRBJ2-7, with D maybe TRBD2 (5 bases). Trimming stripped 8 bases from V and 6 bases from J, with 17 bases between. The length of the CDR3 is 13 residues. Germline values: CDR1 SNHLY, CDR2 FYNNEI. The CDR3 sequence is CASGDDSAGEQYF. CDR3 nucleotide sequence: TGTGCCAGCGGAGACGATAGCGCCGGCGAGCAGTACTTC.

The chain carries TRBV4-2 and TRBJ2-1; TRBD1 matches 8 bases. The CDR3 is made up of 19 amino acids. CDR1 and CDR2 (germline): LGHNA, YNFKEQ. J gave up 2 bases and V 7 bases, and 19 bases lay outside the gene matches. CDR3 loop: CASTSGGLKDRQTYNEQFF. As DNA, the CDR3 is TGTGCCAGCACCTCAGGGGGCTTAAAAGACAGACAAACCTACAATGAGCAGTTCTTC.

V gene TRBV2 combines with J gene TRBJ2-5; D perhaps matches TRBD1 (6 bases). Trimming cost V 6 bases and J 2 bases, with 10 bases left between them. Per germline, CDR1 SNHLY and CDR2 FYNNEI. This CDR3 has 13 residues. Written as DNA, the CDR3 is TGTGCCAGCAGGGCGACAGGACAAGAGACCCAGTACTTC. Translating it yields CASRATGQETQYF.

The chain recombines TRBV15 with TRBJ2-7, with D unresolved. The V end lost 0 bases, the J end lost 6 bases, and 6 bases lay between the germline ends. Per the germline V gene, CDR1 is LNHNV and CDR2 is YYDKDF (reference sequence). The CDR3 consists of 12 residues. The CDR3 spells CATSRDGREQYF. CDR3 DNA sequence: TGTGCCACCAGCAGAGATGGACGCGAGCAGTACTTC.

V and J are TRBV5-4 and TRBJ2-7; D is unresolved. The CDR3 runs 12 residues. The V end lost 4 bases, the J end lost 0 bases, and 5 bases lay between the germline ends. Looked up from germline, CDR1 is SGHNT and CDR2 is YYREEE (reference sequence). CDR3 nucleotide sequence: TGTGCCAGCAGCGCACCCTCCTACGAGCAGTACTTC. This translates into CASSAPSYEQYF.

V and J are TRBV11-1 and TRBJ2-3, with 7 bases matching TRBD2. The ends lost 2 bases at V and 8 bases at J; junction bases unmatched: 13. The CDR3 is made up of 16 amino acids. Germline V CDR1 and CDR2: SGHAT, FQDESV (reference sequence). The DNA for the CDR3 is TGTGCCAGCAGCTTACTTCGGGCTTCGACTAGCCCTACGCAGTATTTT. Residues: CASSLLRASTSPTQYF.

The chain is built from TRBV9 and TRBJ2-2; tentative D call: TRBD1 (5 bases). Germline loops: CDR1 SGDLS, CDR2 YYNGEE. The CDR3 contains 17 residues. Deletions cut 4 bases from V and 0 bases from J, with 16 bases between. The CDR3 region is CASSSRWGTSNTGELFF. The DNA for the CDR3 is TGTGCCAGCAGCTCGAGGTGGGGCACCTCGAACACCGGGGAGCTGTTTTTT.

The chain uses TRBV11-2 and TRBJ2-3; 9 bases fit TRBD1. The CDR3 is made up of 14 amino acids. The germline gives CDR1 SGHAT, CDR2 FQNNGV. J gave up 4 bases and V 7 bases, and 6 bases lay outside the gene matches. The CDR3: CASTTGQGPDTQYF. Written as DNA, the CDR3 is TGTGCCAGCACCACGGGACAGGGCCCAGATACGCAGTATTTT. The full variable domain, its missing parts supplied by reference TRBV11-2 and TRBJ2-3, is EAGVAQSPRYKIIEKRQSVAFWCNPISGHATLYWYQQILGQGPKLLIQFQNNGVVDDSQLPKDRFSAERLKGVDSTLKIQPAKLEDSAVYLCASTTGQGPDTQYFGPGTRLTVL.

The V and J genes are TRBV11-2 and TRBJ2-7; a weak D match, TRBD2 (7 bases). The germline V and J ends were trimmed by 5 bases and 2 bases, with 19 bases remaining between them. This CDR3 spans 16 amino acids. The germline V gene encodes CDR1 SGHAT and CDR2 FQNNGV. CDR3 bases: TGTGCCAGCAGCCCCGTACGAGGGGGGGACGCCTACGAGCAGTACTTC. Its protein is CASSPVRGGDAYEQYF.

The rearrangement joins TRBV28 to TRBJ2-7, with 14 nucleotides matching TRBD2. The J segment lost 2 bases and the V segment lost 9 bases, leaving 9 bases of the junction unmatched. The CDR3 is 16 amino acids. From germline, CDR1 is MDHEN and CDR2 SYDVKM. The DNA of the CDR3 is TGTGCCAGTCACCCGGGACTAGCGGGGGTCACCTACGAGCAGTACTTC. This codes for CASHPGLAGVTYEQYF.

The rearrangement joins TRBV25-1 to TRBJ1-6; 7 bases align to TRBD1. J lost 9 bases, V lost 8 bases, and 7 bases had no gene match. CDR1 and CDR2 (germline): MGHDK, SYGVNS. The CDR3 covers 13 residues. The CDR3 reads CASQTGEASPLHF. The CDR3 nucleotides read TGTGCCAGCCAAACAGGGGAGGCTTCACCCCTCCACTTT.

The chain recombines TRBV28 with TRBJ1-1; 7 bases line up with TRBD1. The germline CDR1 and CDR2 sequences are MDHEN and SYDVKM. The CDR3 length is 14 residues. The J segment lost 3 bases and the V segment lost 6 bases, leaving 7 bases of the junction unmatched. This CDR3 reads CASREAQGDTEAFF. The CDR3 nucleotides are TGTGCCAGCAGAGAGGCGCAGGGGGACACTGAAGCTTTCTTT.

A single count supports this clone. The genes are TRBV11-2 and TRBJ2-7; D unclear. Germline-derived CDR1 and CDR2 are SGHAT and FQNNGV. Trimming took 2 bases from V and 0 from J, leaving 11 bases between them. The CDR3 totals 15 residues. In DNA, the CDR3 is TGTGCCAGCAGCTTAAGTCCAGAAAGCTCCTACGAGCAGTACTTC. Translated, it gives CASSLSPESSYEQYF.

Here the CDR3 reads CASSLEVQGSSGANVLTF. CDR3 coding DNA: TGTGCCAGCAGCTTAGAGGTCCAGGGAAGTTCTGGGGCCAACGTCCTGACTTTC. The chain combines TRBV13 with TRBJ2-6; D is possibly TRBD1 (5 bases). V dropped 1 base and J dropped 1 base, with 14 bases sitting between them. This CDR3 region has 18 residues. Germline V gives CDR1 PRHDT, CDR2 FYEKMQ (reference sequence).

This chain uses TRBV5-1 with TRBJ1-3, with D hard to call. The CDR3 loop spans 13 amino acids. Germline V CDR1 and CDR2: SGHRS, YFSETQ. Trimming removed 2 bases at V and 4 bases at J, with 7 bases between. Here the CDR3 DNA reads TGCGCCAGCAGCTTCGCACCAGGAAACACCATATATTTT. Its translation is CASSFAPGNTIYF.

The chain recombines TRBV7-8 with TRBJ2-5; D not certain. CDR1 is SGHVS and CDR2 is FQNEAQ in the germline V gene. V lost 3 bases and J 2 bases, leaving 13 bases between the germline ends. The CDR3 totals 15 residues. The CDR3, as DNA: TGTGCCAGCAGCTTCAACCCGACCACGCAAGAGACCCAGTACTTC. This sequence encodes CASSFNPTTQETQYF.